This T cell receptor (beta chain) was found in a study of blood T cell repertoires in COVID-19. CDR3 length: 13 amino acids. V was trimmed by 0 bases and J by 5 bases, leaving 6 bases between them. The germline CDR1 and CDR2 sequences are SGDLS and YYNGEE. Authors' data handling: Reference gene primers were amplified, and this amplification served to estimate nucleated cell counts. Clones were sequenced by immunoSEQ multiplex PCR, and TCRdb holds only the in-frame ones, with some missing. V and J calls and clone size are copied from that table; D and trimming were computed from the DNA. The table records 150,000 to 200,000 clones, about 77% of them present only once.

The TCR was taken from a woman over 75 with acute or convalescent COVID-19. The sequenced sample consisted of peripheral blood. The chain joins TRBV9 to TRBJ2-1; D is unclear. The DNA for the CDR3 is TGTGCCAGCAGCGTAGACACCGACAATGAGCAGTTCTTC. Encoded protein: CASSVDTDNEQFF.